Below are 26 T cell receptor beta chains sequenced from a single sample in a study of identical twins. Using its own MiXCR run on the 5' RACE reads, TCRdb lists one record per CDR3 protein. This sample has over 200,000 distinct CDR3 sequences; roughly 10% occur once, and the top ten carry 10%. The sample consisted of memory T cells sorted from blood. The receptors derive from a man over 45 in good health.

The rearrangement uses TRBV7-8 and TRBJ1-3, with D hard to call. The length of the CDR3 is 14 residues. Trimming stripped 5 bases from V and 0 bases from J, with 8 bases between. Germline V gene lookup returns CDR1 SGHVS and CDR2 FQNEAQ. The CDR3 is CASSHISSGNTIYF. CDR3 coding DNA: TGTGCCAGCAGCCACATCAGCTCTGGAAACACCATATATTTT. Full variable domain (missing parts from reference TRBV7-8 and TRBJ1-3): GAGVSQSPRYKVAKRGQDVALRCDPISGHVSLFWYQQALGQGPEFLTYFQNEAQLDKSGLPSDRFFAERPEGSVSTLKIQRTQQEDSAVYLCASSHISSGNTIYFGEGSWLTVV.

This clonotype was counted between two and nine times. The chain joins TRBV6-1 to TRBJ2-7, with 9 bases matching TRBD1. The CDR3 has 13 amino acids. Germline assignment: CDR1 MNHNS and CDR2 SASEGT. J gave up 4 bases and V 7 bases, and 5 bases lay outside the gene matches. The CDR3 DNA is TGTGCCAGCACTGGGACAGGGCAATACGAGCAGTACTTC. Its protein product is CASTGTGQYEQYF.

The V and J genes are TRBV6-2 or TRBV6-3 and TRBJ2-7, with D uncertain. Per germline, CDR1 MNHEY and CDR2 SVGEGT. The CDR3 contains 15 residues. V lost 6 bases, J lost 3 bases, and 18 bases lay in between. The CDR3 DNA follows: TGTGCCAGCAGCCAATCTGCAGGCTCCCACTACGAGCAGTACTTC. Its protein is CASSQSAGSHYEQYF.

This clonotype was seen at least ten times. The chain recombines TRBV9 with TRBJ2-7; 13 positions match TRBD2. The ends lost 3 bases at V and 6 bases at J; junction bases unmatched: 3. Germline V CDR1 and CDR2: SGDLS, YYNGEE. This CDR3 is 14 amino acids long. CDR3 region: CASSGTSGSSEQYF. The CDR3, as DNA: TGTGCCAGCAGCGGGACTAGCGGGAGCTCCGAGCAGTACTTC.

In its sample, this clonotype was seen a few times. Here the CDR3 DNA reads TGTGCCACTCGGGACCTCGTCGAAACAGATACGCAGTATTTT. Protein product: CATRDLVETDTQYF. The genes are TRBV10-3 and TRBJ2-3, with D perhaps being TRBD1 or TRBD2 (5 bases each). V was cut by 10 bases and J by 3 bases, with 17 bases left in between. CDR3 length: 14 residues. Germline-derived CDR1 and CDR2 are ENHRY and SYGVKD.

Only a few counts were recorded for this clonotype. This rearrangement joins TRBV18 to TRBJ1-6; 7 bases match TRBD1. There are 14 residues in the CDR3. Germline V lookup: CDR1 KGHSH, CDR2 LQKENI. J was trimmed by 7 bases and V by 3 bases; bases with no gene match: 3. The CDR3, as DNA: TGTGCCAGCTCACCTAGACAGGGAAATTCACCCCTCCACTTT. Amino acid sequence: CASSPRQGNSPLHF.

This clonotype was observed many times. The chain combines TRBV7-7 with TRBJ2-5; the D call may be TRBD1 or TRBD2 (5 bases each). Trimming cost V 5 bases and J 2 bases, with 12 bases left between them. Germline CDR1 reads SSHAT; CDR2 reads FNYEAQ (reference sequence). CDR3 length: 14 residues. CDR3 sequence: CASSLSGGQETQYF. DNA of the CDR3: TGTGCCAGCAGCCTATCTGGGGGACAAGAGACCCAGTACTTC.

This clonotype was detected ten times or more. This chain uses TRBV6-2 or TRBV6-3 with TRBJ2-4; D possibly corresponds to TRBD1 (5 bases). The CDR3 has 12 residues. The V gene's germline CDR1 is MNHEY and CDR2 SVGEGT. The V and J ends lost 2 bases and 8 bases respectively, with 7 bases between them. CDR3 residues: CASSYSRDIQYF. The CDR3 nucleotides are TGTGCCAGCAGTTACAGCAGGGACATTCAGTACTTC.

This clonotype was seen ten or more times. V gene TRBV19 combines with J gene TRBJ2-3; D gene ambiguous. Germline V lookup: CDR1 LNHDA, CDR2 SQIVND (reference sequence). This CDR3 comprises 11 residues. The V end lost 10 bases, the J end lost 5 bases, and 10 bases lay between the germline ends. The DNA for the CDR3 is TGTGCCACGCAGGACCGAGATACGCAGTATTTT. The encoded protein is CATQDRDTQYF.

This clonotype showed up many times. This chain connects TRBV6-1 to TRBJ1-1, with TRBD1 as a possible D gene (5 bases). Germline CDR1 MNHNS, CDR2 SASEGT. This CDR3 comprises 14 residues. Trimming took 6 bases from V and 1 from J, leaving 12 bases between them. CDR3 loop: CASREMTANTEAFF. CDR3 sequence (DNA): TGTGCCAGCAGGGAAATGACAGCGAACACTGAAGCTTTCTTT.

This clonotype was seen many times. The CDR3 reads CASSLRAYPPEQYF. The CDR3 DNA follows: TGCGCCAGCAGCTTAAGGGCCTATCCTCCCGAGCAGTACTTC. The chain recombines TRBV5-1 with TRBJ2-7; unclear D gene. This CDR3 is built from 14 residues. Germline V gene data show CDR1 as SGHRS and CDR2 as YFSETQ. Trimming stripped 2 bases from V and 6 bases from J, with 15 bases between.

This clonotype occurred a few times. The V gene is TRBV30, the J gene TRBJ2-7; 9 bases are a match to TRBD2. V lost 0 bases and J lost 8; bases outside the gene matches: 5. CDR3 length: 13 amino acids. CDR1 and CDR2 from the germline V gene are GTSNPN and SVGIG (reference sequence). The CDR3 spells CAWSVLAGFQQYF. CDR3 bases: TGTGCCTGGAGTGTACTAGCGGGCTTTCAGCAGTACTTC.

This clonotype appeared many times. J is TRBJ1-2 and V is TRBV18; D is uncertain. V lost 2 bases, J lost 3 bases, and 10 bases lay in between. The CDR3 runs to 14 residues. Germline loops: CDR1 KGHSH, CDR2 LQKENI. Here the CDR3 DNA reads TGTGCCAGCTCACCAGGAGGCGGAGACTATGGCTACACCTTC. The encoded protein is CASSPGGGDYGYTF.

The chain employs TRBV5-1 and TRBJ2-3; maybe TRBD2 (7 bases). This CDR3 is built from 16 residues. The ends were cut back, 1 base at V and 5 bases at J, with 17 bases in the middle. Looked up from germline, CDR1 is SGHRS and CDR2 is YFSETQ. CDR3 sequence (DNA): TGCGCCAGCAGCTTGTTCCGGGGGGCCAGGGTAGATACGCAGTATTTT. Amino acids: CASSLFRGARVDTQYF.

In its sample, this clonotype was seen many times. J is TRBJ2-1 and V is TRBV20-1; TRBD2 matches 9 bases. Unmatched junction bases numbered 22, after V lost 6 bases and J lost 1 base. Per the germline V gene, CDR1 is DFQATT and CDR2 is SNEGSKA (reference sequence). The CDR3 length is 20 residues. The CDR3 DNA reads TGCAGTGCGCCGCCCCCCGCGGGAGGGCCCAATTACCATTCCTACAATGAGCAGTTCTTC. Encoded protein: CSAPPPAGGPNYHSYNEQFF.

J is TRBJ2-5 and V is TRBV12-3 or TRBV12-4; D is possibly TRBD1 or TRBD2 (5 bases each). The CDR3 has 13 residues. Deletions cut 3 bases from V and 9 bases from J, with 14 bases between. CDR3 loop: CASSLDGLGAQYF. In nucleotides, the CDR3 is TGTGCCAGCAGTTTGGACGGGCTGGGGGCCCAGTACTTC.

The rearrangement joins TRBV7-9 to TRBJ2-5; possible D gene TRBD1, 6 bases. CDR3 length: 17 residues. Germline CDR1 SEHNR, CDR2 FQNEAQ (reference sequence). V lost 3 bases and J lost 3, with 20 bases in between. CDR3 in amino acids: CASSLATRTGSEETQYF. CDR3 DNA sequence: TGTGCCAGCAGCTTGGCTACACGAACAGGGAGCGAAGAGACCCAGTACTTC.

This clonotype showed up just a few times. The chain is built from TRBV20-1 and TRBJ2-5, with 13 bases lining up with TRBD2. V lost 2 bases to trimming and J lost 6 bases; unmatched junction nucleotides: 9. The germline V gene encodes CDR1 DFQATT and CDR2 SNEGSKA (reference sequence). This CDR3 comprises 16 residues. CDR3 residues: CSARFPAGLAGKTQYF. Here the CDR3 DNA reads TGCAGTGCTAGATTCCCGGCGGGACTAGCGGGAAAGACCCAGTACTTC.

In this sample, this clonotype turned up a few times. CDR3 region: CSVDVSPHEQFF. For the CDR3, the DNA is TGCAGCGTTGACGTATCCCCCCATGAGCAGTTCTTC. The chain carries TRBV29-1 and TRBJ2-1; no firm D call. Germline-derived CDR1 and CDR2 are SQVTM and ANQGSEA. The ends were cut back, 3 bases at V and 8 bases at J, with 11 bases in the middle. CDR3 size: 12 residues.

This clonotype occurred many times. The rearrangement uses TRBV3-1 and TRBJ2-5; no clear D gene. V lost 5 bases and J 7 bases, leaving 11 bases between the germline ends. This CDR3 is 12 amino acids long. In germline, CDR1 is LGHDT, CDR2 YNNKEL (reference sequence). The CDR3 region is CASSYIERTQYF. In nucleotides, the CDR3 is TGTGCCAGCAGCTACATAGAGCGGACCCAGTACTTC.

The chain recombines TRBV4-3 with TRBJ2-7, with 9 bases matching TRBD1. Trimming removed 4 bases from V and 3 bases from J; junction bases left unmatched: 7. Germline values: CDR1 LGHNA, CDR2 YSLEER. The CDR3 consists of 15 residues. In nucleotides, the CDR3 is TGCGCCAGCAGCCCGGGGACAGGGACCAACTACGAGCAGTACTTC. Amino acid sequence: CASSPGTGTNYEQYF.

This clonotype has at least ten counts. The gene calls are TRBV11-2 and TRBJ2-7; 8 nucleotides align to TRBD1. This CDR3 spans 14 amino acids. V lost 4 bases and J lost 6; bases outside the gene matches: 8. The germline CDR1 and CDR2 sequences are SGHAT and FQNNGV. The CDR3 spells CASSSRTGFSEQYF. The CDR3 DNA is TGTGCCAGCAGCTCCCGGACAGGGTTTAGCGAGCAGTACTTC.

This clonotype was counted many times. This chain joins TRBV27 and TRBJ2-3; D might be TRBD2 (5 bases). V was pared by 2 bases and J by 2 bases, with 14 bases between. This CDR3 spans 16 amino acids. The germline CDR1 and CDR2 sequences are MNHEY and SMNVEV (reference sequence). The CDR3 region has the DNA TGTGCCAGCAGTTTACTAGCCCCAACCTCCACAGATACGCAGTATTTT. Encoded protein: CASSLLAPTSTDTQYF.

This clonotype was seen many times. This chain joins TRBV12-3 or TRBV12-4 and TRBJ2-7, with D tentatively TRBD1 (6 bases). This CDR3 is 15 amino acids long. The germline V and J ends were trimmed by 6 bases and 4 bases, with 19 bases remaining between them. In DNA, the CDR3 is TGTGCCAGCAGACCAGGGGTCGTGCGAGGATACGAGCAGTACTTC. This encodes CASRPGVVRGYEQYF.

This clonotype was observed a handful of times. The chain employs TRBV15 and TRBJ1-1; TRBD1 might be the D (5 bases). Germline lookup yields CDR1 LNHNV and CDR2 YYDKDF (reference sequence). Trimming left V 0 bases short and J 1 base short, with 9 bases between. The CDR3 runs 15 residues. The CDR3 nucleotides read TGTGCCACCAGCAGAGATCCAAGGGGGAACACTGAAGCTTTCTTT. Its protein is CATSRDPRGNTEAFF.

The table lists this clonotype with many counts. A read error may produce the germline difference seen at one junction end. The chain links TRBV25-1 to TRBJ2-1, with 7 bases aligning to TRBD1. Germline V gives CDR1 MGHDK, CDR2 SYGVNS. This CDR3 spans 16 amino acids. The CDR3 here is CASTGDVGGLYTEQFF. Here the CDR3 DNA reads TGTGCCAGCACCGGAGACGTAGGGGGCCTCTACACTGAGCAGTTCTTC.